The clone carrying this T cell receptor beta chain was recorded at least ten times. Its antigen remains unknown. The data were obtained in a study of metastatic and nonmetastatic thyroid tumors. The overall study: Thyroid patients, malignant and benign, had repertoires compared across blood and tumor or nodule tissue.

The study, taken as a whole, reports: For both blood and tumor, malignant thyroid tumors reportedly showed significantly higher TCR beta diversity than benign nodules did.

Original analysis: The authors used CDR3 differences across clinicopathological groups to build a distant-metastasis classifier for papillary thyroid cancer. TCRdb reprocessed the PCR reads using MiXCR. Clone size and V and J calls follow TCRdb, not the original study. The table shows 14,000 to 15,000 clones, with roughly a quarter occurring only once. Germline CDR1 reads SNHLY; CDR2 reads FYNNEI. The CDR3 runs to 12 residues. Prior to thyroid surgery, none of the patients had received any treatment. The specimen was tumor tissue. The sequence was obtained from a female donor with papillary thyroid cancer or a benign thyroid nodule (not recorded which). Some clones in this sample may be carry-over from other donors' samples. The rearrangement uses TRBV2 and TRBJ1-1; D might be TRBD1 (5 bases). The CDR3 nucleotides are TGTGCTCTAGGGGAGATGAACACTGAAGCTTTCTTT. It specifies CALGEMNTEAFF. The whole variable domain, remainder taken from reference TRBV2 and TRBJ1-1, is EPEVTQTPSHQVTQMGQEVILRCVPISNHLYFYWYRQILGQKVEFLVSFYNNEISEKSEIFDDQFSVERPDGSNFTLKIRSTKLEDSAMYFCALGEMNTEAFFGQGTRLTVV.